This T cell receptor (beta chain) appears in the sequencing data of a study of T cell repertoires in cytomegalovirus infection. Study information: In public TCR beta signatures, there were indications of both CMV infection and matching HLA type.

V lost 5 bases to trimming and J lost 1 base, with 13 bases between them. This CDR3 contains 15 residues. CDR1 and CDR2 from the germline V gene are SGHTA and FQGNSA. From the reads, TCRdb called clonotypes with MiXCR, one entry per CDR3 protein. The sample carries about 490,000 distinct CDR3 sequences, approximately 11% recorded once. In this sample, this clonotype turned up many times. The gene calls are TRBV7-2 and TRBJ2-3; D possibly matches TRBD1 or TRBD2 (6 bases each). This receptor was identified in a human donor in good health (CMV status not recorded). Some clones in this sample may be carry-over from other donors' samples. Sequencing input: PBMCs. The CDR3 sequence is CASSQDGGRTDTQYF. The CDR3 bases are TGTGCCAGCAGCCAAGATGGGGGGCGCACAGATACGCAGTATTTT.